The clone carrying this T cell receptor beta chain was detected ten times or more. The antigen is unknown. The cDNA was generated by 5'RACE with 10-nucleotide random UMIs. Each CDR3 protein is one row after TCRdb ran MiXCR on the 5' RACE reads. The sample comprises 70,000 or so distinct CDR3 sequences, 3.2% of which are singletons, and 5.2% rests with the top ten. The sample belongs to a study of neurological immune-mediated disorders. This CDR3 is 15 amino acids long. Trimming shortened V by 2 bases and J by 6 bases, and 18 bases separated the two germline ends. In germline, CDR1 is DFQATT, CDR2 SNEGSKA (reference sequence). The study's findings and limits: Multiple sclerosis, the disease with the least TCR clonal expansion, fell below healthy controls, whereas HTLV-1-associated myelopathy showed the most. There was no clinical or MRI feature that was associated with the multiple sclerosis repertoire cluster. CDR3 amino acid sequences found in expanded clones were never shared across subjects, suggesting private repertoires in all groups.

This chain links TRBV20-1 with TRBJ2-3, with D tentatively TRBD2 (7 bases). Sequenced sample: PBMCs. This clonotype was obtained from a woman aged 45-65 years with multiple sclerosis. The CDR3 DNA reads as TGCAGTGCTAGAATGGGGGGGCTATCGGGGGATACGCAGTATTTT. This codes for CSARMGGLSGDTQYF.